This note documents a single TCR beta chain sequence. This entry belongs to a study of beta chain features in type 1 diabetes. What was sequenced were expressed TCRB transcripts, since all of the isolated RNA had been reverse transcribed. Assay used: immunoSEQ multiplex PCR; TCRdb lists only in-frame clones, some missing. This table has about 9,400 clones, about four fifths appearing once. Germline assignment: CDR1 SGHNT and CDR2 YYREEE (reference sequence). The CDR3 is 16 residues long. The germline V and J ends were trimmed by 0 bases and 4 bases, with 16 bases remaining between them. The chain combines TRBV5-4 with TRBJ1-2; TRBD1 is a possible D gene (5 bases). Material for sequencing was Tregs from blood. This clonotype originated in a woman between 18 and 29 years old in good health. The CDR3 loop reads CASSLGGGSVGYGYTF. The DNA for the CDR3 is TGTGCCAGCAGCTTGGGGGGGGGATCCGTCGGCTATGGCTACACCTTC.